The TCR beta chain described here comes from a study of CD4 T cells in relation to SARS-CoV-2 and coronaviruses. Study in general: ViraFEST: roughly ten-day antigen culture of PBMCs, then TCR beta CDR3 sequencing.

The assay was immunoSEQ multiplex PCR, and TCRdb's table has in-frame clones only and misses some. Of just over 35,000 clones listed, approximately 80% are singletons. The CDR3 is 14 amino acids. Details on this clone: Its target is not known.

The sample was memory CD4+ T cells from PBMCs, cultured in vitro. The chain recombines TRBV21-1 with TRBJ2-3; the table's D gene call, TRBD1, was not cross checked with the DNA. TRBV21-1 is annotated as a pseudogene. The source of this sequence is an adult with COVID-19. The CDR3 DNA reads TGTGCCAGCAGCAAGACAGGGTTCACAGATACGCAGTATTTT. Protein: CASSKTGFTDTQYF.